These 32 T cell receptor beta chains were all obtained from the same sample, sequenced in a study of CD8 T cells in ankylosing spondylitis. TCRdb re-called the 5' RACE reads through MiXCR, storing one row per CDR3 protein. This repertoire shows 800,000 to 900,000 distinct CDR3 sequences, 10% to 15% found once; its top ten account for about 0.5%. Their recognized antigens are unknown. Study-wide findings and caveats: Blood of patients with ankylosing spondylitis appeared to be characterized by a TCR beta motif of about eight highly homologous variants.

Sequenced material: blood, either unsorted or a sorted T cell fraction (not recorded which). These receptors were taken from a male donor with ankylosing spondylitis.

This clonotype has just a few counts. The rearrangement links TRBV6-2 or TRBV6-3 to TRBJ1-5; D possibly corresponds to TRBD1 (6 bases). The CDR3 totals 14 residues. Trimming took 2 bases from V and 3 from J, leaving 8 bases between them. Germline V lookup: CDR1 MNHEY, CDR2 SVGEGT. The CDR3 reads CASSYGTHNQPQHF. The CDR3 nucleotides are TGTGCCAGCAGTTACGGGACACACAATCAGCCCCAGCATTTT.

This clonotype was found a few times. The chain couples TRBV12-3 or TRBV12-4 to TRBJ1-2; 9 bases are a match to TRBD1. This CDR3 contains 13 residues. V was pared by 6 bases and J by 7 bases, with 6 bases of the junction left unmatched. In nucleotides, the CDR3 is TGTGCCAGCAGCCGCGGGACAGGGACTGGCTACACCTTC. Encoded protein: CASSRGTGTGYTF.

V usage is TRBV6-6 and J usage is TRBJ2-7; D is perhaps TRBD1 or TRBD2 (5 bases each). The CDR3 is 12 residues long. V was pared by 11 bases and J by 2 bases, with 13 bases between. Germline V gene data show CDR1 as MNHNY and CDR2 as SVGAGI (reference sequence). CDR3 amino acids: CAARDGTYEQYF. For the CDR3, the DNA is TGTGCCGCCAGGGACGGAACCTACGAGCAGTACTTC.

The chain recombines TRBV11-3 with TRBJ2-5; D call uncertain. The ends were cut back, 4 bases at V and 2 bases at J, with 11 bases in the middle. The CDR3 spans 14 residues. CDR1 and CDR2 (germline): SGHNT, YENEEA. DNA for the CDR3: TGTGCCAGCAGCTCGACTGAGCAACAAGAGACCCAGTACTTC. This codes for CASSSTEQQETQYF.

This clonotype occurred a few times. The CDR3 is CASSPYSGQHTYEQYF. The CDR3 DNA sequence: TGTGCCAGCAGTCCCTACTCGGGACAGCATACGTACGAGCAGTACTTC. The V and J genes are TRBV9 and TRBJ2-7; 7 bases line up with TRBD1. CDR1 and CDR2 (germline): SGDLS, YYNGEE. This CDR3 spans 16 amino acids. The V segment lost 5 bases and the J segment 4 bases; nucleotides outside the gene matches: 15.

This clonotype appeared many times. The rearrangement links TRBV5-1 to TRBJ2-1; D may be TRBD1 (6 bases). V lost 1 base, J lost 6 bases, and 14 bases lay in between. Germline V gene data show CDR1 as SGHRS and CDR2 as YFSETQ. This CDR3 region has 15 residues. The CDR3 reads CASSLRDIGPNEQFF. In DNA, the CDR3 is TGCGCCAGCAGCTTGCGGGACATAGGACCCAATGAGCAGTTCTTC.

This clonotype was detected many times. This chain joins TRBV12-3 or TRBV12-4 and TRBJ1-2; D perhaps matches TRBD1 (6 bases). V gave up 4 bases and J gave up 5 bases, with 14 bases separating them. The CDR3 covers 14 residues. The DNA of the CDR3 is TGTGCCAGCAGTTACAGGGACCTTGGGTATGGCTACACCTTC. The encoded protein is CASSYRDLGYGYTF.

Only a few counts were recorded for this clonotype. The genes are TRBV20-1 and TRBJ1-1; D remains ambiguous. The CDR3 runs to 13 residues. Per the germline V gene, CDR1 is DFQATT and CDR2 is SNEGSKA (reference sequence). The ends were cut back, 5 bases at V and 3 bases at J, with 13 bases in the middle. CDR3 in DNA: TGCAGTGCTGTCTCGTCAGGAGACACTGAAGCTTTCTTT. Protein sequence: CSAVSSGDTEAFF.

This clonotype was seen a few times. The rearrangement links TRBV29-1 to TRBJ2-1, with D possibly being TRBD2 (6 bases). The CDR3 has 13 amino acids. Germline CDR1 reads SQVTM; CDR2 reads ANQGSEA. V dropped 4 bases and J dropped 8 bases, with 15 bases sitting between them. The CDR3 spells CSVAPLASDEQFF. CDR3 in DNA: TGCAGCGTTGCCCCCCTAGCGTCCGATGAGCAGTTCTTC.

The chain is built from TRBV10-3 and TRBJ1-1; D is possibly TRBD1 (5 bases). With 2 bases removed from V and 4 bases from J, the gap between germline ends came to 14 bases. The CDR3 is 15 residues long. Germline V gene lookup returns CDR1 ENHRY and CDR2 SYGVKD. The CDR3 DNA sequence: TGTGCCATCAGTGAGAGGTCAGGGTCAGGCACTGAAGCTTTCTTT. The encoded protein is CAISERSGSGTEAFF.

The V gene is TRBV4-2, the J gene TRBJ2-3; TRBD2 might be the D (5 bases). The CDR3 runs 15 residues. Trimming took off 4 bases at V and 4 bases at J, with 15 bases between the two ends. The V gene's germline CDR1 is LGHNA and CDR2 YNFKEQ. CDR3 loop: CASSRVLKAADTQYF. The DNA of the CDR3 is TGTGCCAGCAGCCGGGTTTTGAAAGCGGCAGATACGCAGTATTTT.

The chain has TRBV20-1 and TRBJ1-5; the D is unclear. Germline CDR1 DFQATT, CDR2 SNEGSKA (reference sequence). This CDR3 has 14 amino acids. Trimming took 2 bases from V and 0 from J, leaving 8 bases between them. CDR3 coding DNA: TGCAGTGCTAGAACCGCGGATAGCAATCAGCCCCAGCATTTT. Translating it yields CSARTADSNQPQHF.

This clonotype showed up just a few times. V and J are TRBV4-3 and TRBJ2-7, with TRBD2 identical over 10 bases. Germline CDR1 LGHNA, CDR2 YSLEER. This CDR3 has 16 residues. The junction had 8 bases not matched to a gene; V was cut back by 4 bases and J by 2 bases. CDR3 in amino acids: CASSRGTSVNPYEQYF. The CDR3 DNA reads as TGCGCCAGCAGCCGGGGGACTAGCGTAAATCCCTACGAGCAGTACTTC.

Many counts were recorded for this clonotype. The rearrangement links TRBV20-1 to TRBJ1-2, with 7 positions matching TRBD1. The CDR3 sequence is 15 residues long. V was clipped by 6 bases and J by 4 bases; unmatched bases: 14. Germline lookup yields CDR1 DFQATT and CDR2 SNEGSKA (reference sequence). CDR3 sequence: CSAGGRRQGSYGYTF. The CDR3 coding sequence is TGCAGTGCCGGAGGGCGGCGACAGGGTAGCTATGGCTACACCTTC.

The J gene is TRBJ2-5, the V gene TRBV18; the match to TRBD2 covers 14 bases. The germline V gene encodes CDR1 KGHSH and CDR2 LQKENI. Trimming removed 3 bases from V and 10 bases from J; junction bases left unmatched: 7. The CDR3 covers 15 residues. The CDR3 here is CASSPGLAGGRDQYF. The CDR3 bases are TGTGCCAGCTCACCTGGACTAGCGGGAGGACGGGACCAGTACTTC. Drawing the rest from reference TRBV18 and TRBJ2-5, the complete variable domain is NAGVMQNPRHLVRRRGQEARLRCSPMKGHSHVYWYRQLPEEGLKFMVYLQKENIIDESGMPKERFSAEFPKEGPSILRIQQVVRGDSAAYFCASSPGLAGGRDQYFGPGTRLLVL.

This clonotype came up a few times. This rearrangement joins TRBV7-3 to TRBJ2-2, with TRBD2 matching 8 bases. From germline, CDR1 is SGHTA and CDR2 FQGTGA. V lost 3 bases and J lost 3; bases outside the gene matches: 3. The length of the CDR3 is 15 residues. The CDR3 nucleotides read TGTGCCAGCAGCTTCCGGGGGGGCCACACCGGGGAGCTGTTTTTT. Encoded protein: CASSFRGGHTGELFF.

The V and J genes are TRBV5-1 and TRBJ2-3; 9 bases fit TRBD2. Trimming took 0 bases from V and 8 from J; bases not matched to a gene: 10. The V gene's germline CDR1 is SGHRS and CDR2 YFSETQ. The CDR3 spans 16 residues. CDR3 DNA: TGCGCCAGCAGCTTGGAAGCTAGCGGGATAGGAGGTACGCAGTATTTT. Protein: CASSLEASGIGGTQYF.

This chain links TRBV20-1 with TRBJ2-5; 9 nucleotides match TRBD2. The CDR3 has 14 amino acids. CDR1 is DFQATT and CDR2 is SNEGSKA in the germline V gene (reference sequence). V lost 5 bases, J lost 3 bases, and 7 bases stayed unmatched. The CDR3 DNA sequence: TGCAGTGCTGAGCGGGGGGCCGGCAAAGAGACCCAGTACTTC. Translation: CSAERGAGKETQYF.

This clonotype was recorded a few times. This chain joins TRBV7-2 and TRBJ2-1, with TRBD1 identical over 9 bases. The CDR3 extends over 17 amino acids. With 3 bases clipped from V and 6 bases from J, the junction kept 12 bases outside the gene matches. In germline, CDR1 is SGHTA, CDR2 FQGNSA. This chain's CDR3 is CASSFGADRGGFNEQFF. The DNA of the CDR3 is TGTGCCAGCAGCTTTGGGGCGGACAGGGGAGGTTTCAATGAGCAGTTCTTC.

This clonotype was counted between two and nine times. The chain links TRBV12-3 or TRBV12-4 to TRBJ1-2; D remains ambiguous. Trimming took 5 bases from V and 3 from J, leaving 10 bases between them. This CDR3 has 13 amino acids. Here the CDR3 DNA reads TGTGCCAGCAGTATCCAGAGCGACTATGGCTACACCTTC. Encoded protein: CASSIQSDYGYTF.

This clonotype was detected only a few times. V gene TRBV20-1 combines with J gene TRBJ1-1; TRBD1 agrees at 7 bases. V shed 4 bases, J shed 1 base, and the junction held 3 bases outside the gene matches. Looked up from germline, CDR1 is DFQATT and CDR2 is SNEGSKA (reference sequence). CDR3 length: 13 amino acids. This chain's CDR3 is CSATQGGNTEAFF. In DNA, the CDR3 is TGCAGTGCTACTCAGGGGGGGAACACTGAAGCTTTCTTT.

CDR3 nucleotides: TGTGCCAGCAGCTTAGCCCTAGCGGGGGGTCCGTTCGACAATGAGCAGTTCTTC. Protein product: CASSLALAGGPFDNEQFF. J is TRBJ2-1 and V is TRBV7-6; 11 bases fit TRBD2. The germline V gene encodes CDR1 SGHVS and CDR2 FNYEAQ. The CDR3 runs to 18 residues. After removal of 0 bases from V and 5 bases from J, the junction contained 9 bases not matched to a gene.

The V gene is TRBV28, the J gene TRBJ2-3; D gene ambiguous. CDR1 MDHEN and CDR2 SYDVKM come from the germline V gene. The length of the CDR3 is 15 residues. Trimming left V 4 bases short and J 3 bases short, with 14 bases between. CDR3: CASSSPGDGTDTQYF. CDR3 in DNA: TGTGCCAGCAGTTCGCCCGGTGACGGAACAGATACGCAGTATTTT.

This clonotype was found a few times. This chain connects TRBV11-2 to TRBJ1-3; D is unclear. Per the germline V gene, CDR1 is SGHAT and CDR2 is FQNNGV. Trimming stripped 2 bases from V and 0 bases from J, with 8 bases between. The CDR3 contains 15 residues. The CDR3 spells CASSLTANSGNTIYF. CDR3 DNA sequence: TGTGCCAGCAGCTTAACGGCCAACTCTGGAAACACCATATATTTT.

This clonotype was observed at least ten times. This chain links TRBV27 with TRBJ2-2; D unclear. Deletions cut 3 bases from V and 0 bases from J, with 14 bases between. This CDR3 is built from 17 residues. CDR1 is MNHEY and CDR2 is SMNVEV in the germline V gene (reference sequence). As DNA, the CDR3 is TGTGCCAGCAGTTTGGTATTTGTAACAGCGAACACCGGGGAGCTGTTTTTT. It codes for CASSLVFVTANTGELFF.

Only a few counts were recorded for this clonotype. The V call is TRBV5-1, the J call TRBJ1-1; D unclear. V was shortened by 2 bases and J by 4 bases, with 12 bases between the two germline ends. CDR3 size: 14 residues. Germline V CDR1 and CDR2: SGHRS, YFSETQ. CDR3 protein: CASSFTGMPTEAFF. The CDR3 region has the DNA TGCGCCAGCAGCTTCACGGGGATGCCCACTGAAGCTTTCTTT.

Ten or more counts support this clonotype. This chain connects TRBV12-3 or TRBV12-4 to TRBJ2-1; D remains unclear. The CDR3 is 11 amino acids. V was pared by 4 bases and J by 9 bases, with 7 bases between. CDR3 nucleotide sequence: TGTGCCAGCAGTTCCTTGGGTGAGCAGTTCTTC. Its translation: CASSSLGEQFF.

This clonotype was recorded a few times. The chain employs TRBV28 and TRBJ1-1, with a weak D call TRBD1 (5 bases). CDR1 is MDHEN and CDR2 is SYDVKM in the germline V gene. This CDR3 is built from 13 residues. V lost 6 bases, J lost 5 bases, and 13 bases lay in between. This CDR3 is CASRKLGETEAFF. CDR3 bases: TGTGCCAGCAGGAAGCTGGGGGAAACTGAAGCTTTCTTT.

This chain uses TRBV12-3 or TRBV12-4 with TRBJ2-6, with D possibly matching TRBD1 (5 bases). This CDR3 spans 16 amino acids. The V and J ends lost 6 bases and 0 bases respectively, with 12 bases between them. The CDR3 here is CASSRAPFSGANVLTF. For the CDR3, the DNA is TGTGCCAGCAGCAGGGCGCCCTTCTCTGGGGCCAACGTCCTGACTTTC.

This clonotype was seen a handful of times. In nucleotides, the CDR3 is TGCAGTGCTAGACAGCTGAACACTGAAGCTTTCTTT. Translated, it gives CSARQLNTEAFF. The J gene is TRBJ1-1, the V gene TRBV20-1, with D hard to call. The V gene lost 2 bases and the J gene lost 0 bases, with 4 bases spanning the gap. Germline V lookup: CDR1 DFQATT, CDR2 SNEGSKA (reference sequence). The length of the CDR3 is 12 residues.

CDR3 bases: TGTGCCAGCAGTTTACGGGGAAAGCAGTACTTC. This gives the protein CASSLRGKQYF. The chain uses TRBV28 and TRBJ2-7; D perhaps matches TRBD2 (5 bases). CDR3 length equals 11 residues. Per germline, CDR1 MDHEN and CDR2 SYDVKM. The V gene lost 2 bases and the J gene lost 8 bases, with 7 bases spanning the gap.

This clonotype was counted a few times. The chain uses TRBV18 and TRBJ2-7; D is tentatively TRBD1 or TRBD2 (5 bases each). There are 15 residues in the CDR3. Germline CDR1 and CDR2: KGHSH and LQKENI. The ends were cut back, 3 bases at V and 2 bases at J, with 14 bases in the middle. The CDR3 coding sequence is TGTGCCAGCTCACCCAGGGACGGCAGGACCTACGAGCAGTACTTC. It yields the protein CASSPRDGRTYEQYF.